This entry is about one T cell receptor beta chain. Its target antigen remains unknown. Per-base qualities were not stored, and no clone one base away is much larger. Library prep was done by the immunoSEQ multiplex PCR assay. Here the immuneACCESS table is served through TCRdb, limited to in-frame sequences with V and J called. Missing clones are a known gap in these copies; in checked studies unresolved V genes cover under half, and the rest lacks a known reason. The sample records some 100,000 clones, roughly 90% of which are singletons. Together, the top ten hold 7.8% of the sample. Trimming removed 0 bases from V and 1 base from J, leaving 6 bases between the germline ends. The CDR3 runs 14 amino acids, cysteine and phenylalanine included. Of all the DNA, just the CDR3 is kept, 42 bases in frame from base 1. Per the germline V gene, KGHSH is the CDR1 and LQKENI is the CDR2. This entry belongs to a study of control samples from healthy donors and cancer patients (dated by TCRdb to between 2020 and 2021).

The V and J segments used are TRBV18 and TRBJ2-5, with the D gene not clear enough to name. The sequence was collected from a man younger than 40 in good health. The sample consisted of blood. The CDR3 protein is CASSPPRPQETQYF. The DNA sequence is TGTGCCAGCTCACCACCGAGACCCCAAGAGACCCAGTACTTC.